The T cell receptor (beta chain) described here comes from a study of HIV-infected children after antiretroviral therapy interruption. In this sample, this clonotype turned up many times. The CDR3 has 12 amino acids. The V and J ends lost 6 bases and 3 bases respectively, with 6 bases between them. Noted treatment: PENTA 11 planned treatment interruption arm or continuous ART arm. Unique molecular identifiers were included in an RNA-based 3' RACE TCR library. TCRdb processed the 3' RACE reads anew with MiXCR; each CDR3 protein has one entry. The sample has some 15,000 distinct CDR3 sequences; about 3.4% are singletons.

This TCR was sampled from a child aged 2-17 years with HIV. V gene TRBV12-3 or TRBV12-4 combines with J gene TRBJ1-3; D unresolved. Here the sequenced sample was CD45RA+ CD4+ T cells from PBMCs, taken from a donor given antiretroviral therapy, either interrupted or continuous. Subset of the sample: naive CD4+ CD45RA+ CD45RO- T cells. The CDR3 region is CASRAIGNTIYF. In nucleotides, the CDR3 is TGTGCCAGCAGGGCTATTGGAAACACCATATATTTT.